This T cell receptor (beta chain) was captured by sequencing in a study of cytotoxic CD8 clonotypes in ibrutinib-treated CLL (dated by TCRdb to the early 2020s). Notes on the research overall: The cohort included roughly 15 treatment-naive and about a dozen relapsed/refractory patients; around 17 were IGHV unmutated. All remission and progressive disease samples were collected while patients were still receiving ibrutinib. Cryopreserved peripheral blood mononuclear cells were collected at three points: before therapy, at response, and at either sustained remission or disease progression. Response samples were taken after a median of roughly eleven months on treatment, ranging from about 6 to 40 months. On average, each sample yielded about 260,000 productive templates and tens of thousands of productive rearrangements. Partial responses were observed in approximately 24 patients and complete responses in 2; after a median follow-up of about 69 months, remission was maintained in approximately 14 patients and progression was observed in approximately 12. Of the 90 or so people in the trial, 25 to 30 had longitudinal samples available.

V and J are truncated by 0 bases and 0 bases respectively, leaving an intervening sequence of 9 bases. For CDR1 and CDR2, the germline V gene (reference sequence) lists SEHNR and FQNEAQ. From the cysteine up to the phenylalanine, the CDR3 has a length of 15 residues. This entry keeps only the CDR3 DNA: 45 bases, framed from base 1. The goal of deep resolution MiSeq sequencing was a depth between 1 in 1 million and 1 in 200,000 T cells, and coverage averaged 10x per clonotype. TCR beta libraries were generated with the immunoSEQ hsTCRB Kit. The paper's processing steps were these. The data were analyzed with ImmunoSEQ Analyzer and ImmunoSEQ Data Assistant, and V, D and J gene assignments followed IMGT definitions. Clonality was computed as one minus normalized Shannon entropy of productive rearrangement frequencies, ranging from 0 to 1. Public clonotype analysis was restricted to overrepresented clonotypes comprising at least 0.05% of each patient's repertoire. Around 13 age-matched healthy donor repertoires from immuneACCESS were used as controls for clonality. The table was pulled from immuneACCESS by TCRdb, which kept in-frame rearrangements only. Such tables lose some clones; where checked, under half of the loss comes from unresolved V genes, and the rest has no known cause. For V, J and clone size, that table is used; D and trimming come from the DNA. Within this sample are 95,000 to 100,000 clones, with almost 80% of them counted one time only. Together, the top ten hold around 30% of the sample.

Taken with the paper, the label for time point translates to: more than 10 months on ibrutinib. For TCR beta library preparation, approximately 2 micrograms of genomic DNA were isolated from cryopreserved PBMCs. Longitudinal blood samples from CLL patients receiving ibrutinib monotherapy were subjected to high-throughput TCR beta sequencing. The patients took part in an open-label, single-center phase 2 trial of ibrutinib monotherapy. Overall study outcomes, separate from this receptor: Clonality rose at ibrutinib response, remained stable during sustained remission, and dropped back toward baseline at progression. Baseline clonality exceeded that of age-matched healthy donors and correlated strongly with circulating CD8+ T-cell counts. Sampling times were not matched between patients in sustained remission and patients whose disease was progressing, and lymph node repertoires were not examined. Public clonotypes were rare and either shrank or stayed stable during treatment, and the rise in clonality at ibrutinib response reflected expansion of private clonotypes.

Details on this clone: Its antigen is still unknown. Base qualities are not recorded, but no much larger clone differs from it by a single base.

The receptor comes from a human donor with chronic lymphocytic leukemia. Sequences were derived from PBMCs, sampled after 12 months of ibrutinib treatment. The sequence links TRBV7-9 to TRBJ2-7; the D gene is perhaps TRBD1 or TRBD2, each of them matching over 5 bases. DNA sequence: TGTGCCAGCAGCTTAGCCGGGACGGCCTCCTACGAGCAGTACTTC. This codes for CASSLAGTASYEQYF.